This TCR beta chain was found in a study of metastatic and nonmetastatic thyroid tumors. Between the trimmed V and J ends, which lost 7 bases and 2 bases, there was a span of 12 bases. The CDR3 covers 14 residues. The germline gives CDR1 MDHEN, CDR2 SYDVKM. TCRdb re-clonotyped the PCR reads via MiXCR. The sample has about 40,000 clones, 16% seen once; the top ten hold 3.5% to 4%. None of the patients had undergone any treatment ahead of thyroid surgery. This clone came up many times. This sequence was found in a female donor with papillary thyroid cancer or a benign thyroid nodule (not recorded which). Some clones in this sample may be carry-over from other donors' samples. This rearrangement joins TRBV28 to TRBJ1-3, with D perhaps TRBD1 (6 bases). Material: blood. CDR3 sequence: CASTPQGTGNTIYF. The CDR3 DNA reads TGTGCCAGCACCCCCCAGGGGACTGGAAACACCATATATTTT.